This TCR beta chain comes out of a study of cytomegalovirus exposure and HLA in healthy donors. The germline CDR1 and CDR2 sequences are SGHDN and FVKESK. This CDR3 spans 14 amino acids. A word on this clone: What it binds is not known. A read error may account for a junction end that differs from germline.

Whole-study results and caveats: Later analysis reportedly placed an Asian-associated ancestry cluster below the roughly 600-donor mean in N-insertions. In the analysis, some V segments, TRBV6-2 and TRBV6-3 included, were excluded as indistinguishable.

The PCR employed 60 Vbeta primers together with 13 Jbeta primers. The repertoire was sequenced with immunoSEQ multiplex PCR; TCRdb's copy has only in-frame clones and lacks some. Of 150,000 to 250,000 clones in the sample, approximately 78% were seen once. Specimen: PBMCs. This TCR came from a woman aged 50 to 60 in good health and CMV-seropositive. The chain links TRBV14 to TRBJ2-1; D gene uncertain. CDR3 in amino acids: CASSQFSSYNEQLF. Written as DNA, the CDR3 is TGTGCCAGCAGCCAATTTAGCTCCTACAATGAGCAGCTCTTC.